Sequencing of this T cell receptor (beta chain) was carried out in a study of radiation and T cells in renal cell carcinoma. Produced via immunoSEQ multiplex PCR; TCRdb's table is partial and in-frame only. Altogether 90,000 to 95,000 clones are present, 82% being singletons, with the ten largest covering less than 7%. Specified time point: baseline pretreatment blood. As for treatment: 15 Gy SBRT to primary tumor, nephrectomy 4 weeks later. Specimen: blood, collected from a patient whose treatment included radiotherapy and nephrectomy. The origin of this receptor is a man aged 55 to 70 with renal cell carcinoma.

The CDR3 nucleotides are TGTGCCAGCAGCTTGCGGGGCCTACCAGAGGGAGATACGCAGTATTTT. Residues: CASSLRGLPEGDTQYF. The chain joins TRBV5-5 to TRBJ2-3, with D perhaps given as TRBD1 or TRBD2 (5 bases each). Germline CDR1 and CDR2: SGHKS and YYEKEE (reference sequence). The CDR3 extends over 16 amino acids. Trimming took off 1 base at V and 5 bases at J, with 17 bases between the two ends.